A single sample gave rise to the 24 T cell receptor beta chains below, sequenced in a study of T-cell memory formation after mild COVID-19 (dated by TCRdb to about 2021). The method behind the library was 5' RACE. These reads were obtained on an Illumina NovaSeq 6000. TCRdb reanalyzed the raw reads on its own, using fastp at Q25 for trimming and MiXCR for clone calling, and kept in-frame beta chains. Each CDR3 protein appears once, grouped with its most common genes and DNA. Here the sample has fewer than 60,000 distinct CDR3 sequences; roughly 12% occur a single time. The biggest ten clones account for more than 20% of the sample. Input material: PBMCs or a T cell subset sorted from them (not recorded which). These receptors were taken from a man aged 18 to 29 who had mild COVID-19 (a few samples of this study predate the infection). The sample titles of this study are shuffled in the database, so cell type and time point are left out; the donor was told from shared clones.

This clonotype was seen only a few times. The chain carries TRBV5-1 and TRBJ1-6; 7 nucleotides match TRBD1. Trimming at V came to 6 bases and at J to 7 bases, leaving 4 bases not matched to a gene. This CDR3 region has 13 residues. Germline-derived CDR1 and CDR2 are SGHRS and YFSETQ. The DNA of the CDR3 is TGCGCCAGCACCCGGGACAGCAATTCACCCCTCCACTTT. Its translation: CASTRDSNSPLHF.

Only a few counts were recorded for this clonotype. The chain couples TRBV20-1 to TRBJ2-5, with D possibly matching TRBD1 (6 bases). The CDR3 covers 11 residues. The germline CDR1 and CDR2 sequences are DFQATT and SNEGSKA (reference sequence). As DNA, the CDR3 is TGCGGGGGCCTGTACCAAGAGACCCAGTACTTC. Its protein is CGGLYQETQYF.

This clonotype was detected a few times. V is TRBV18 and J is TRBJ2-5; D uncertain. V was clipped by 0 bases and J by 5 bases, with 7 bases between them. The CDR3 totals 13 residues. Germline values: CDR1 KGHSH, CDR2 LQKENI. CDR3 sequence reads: CASSPPTAETQYF. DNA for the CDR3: TGTGCCAGCTCACCACCGACGGCGGAGACCCAGTACTTC.

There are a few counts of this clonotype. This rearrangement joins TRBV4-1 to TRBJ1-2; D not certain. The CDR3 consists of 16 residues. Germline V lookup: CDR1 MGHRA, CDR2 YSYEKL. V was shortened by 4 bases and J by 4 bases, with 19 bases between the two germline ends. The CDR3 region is CASSRVGFLERYGYTF. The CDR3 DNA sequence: TGCGCCAGCAGCCGCGTGGGCTTTCTAGAACGCTATGGCTACACCTTC.

Here the CDR3 reads CASRLGQVGGYTF. DNA of the CDR3: TGTGCCAGCAGGCTGGGACAGGTGGGGGGCTACACCTTC. The V gene is TRBV27, the J gene TRBJ1-2; 8 bases fit TRBD1. Germline lookup yields CDR1 MNHEY and CDR2 SMNVEV (reference sequence). V gave up 6 bases and J gave up 8 bases; unmatched junction bases: 8. This CDR3 comprises 13 residues.

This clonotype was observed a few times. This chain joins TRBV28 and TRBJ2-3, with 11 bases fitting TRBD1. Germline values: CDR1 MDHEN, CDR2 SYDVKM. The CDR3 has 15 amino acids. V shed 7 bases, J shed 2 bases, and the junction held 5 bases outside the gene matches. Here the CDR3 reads CASNLGQGVTDTQYF. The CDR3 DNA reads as TGTGCCAGCAACCTGGGACAGGGGGTCACAGATACGCAGTATTTT.

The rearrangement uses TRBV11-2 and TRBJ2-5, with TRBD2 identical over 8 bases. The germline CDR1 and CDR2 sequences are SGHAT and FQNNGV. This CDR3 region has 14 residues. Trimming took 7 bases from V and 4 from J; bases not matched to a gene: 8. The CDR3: CASNPRGGGETQYF. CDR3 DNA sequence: TGTGCCAGCAACCCCCGGGGGGGAGGAGAGACCCAGTACTTC.

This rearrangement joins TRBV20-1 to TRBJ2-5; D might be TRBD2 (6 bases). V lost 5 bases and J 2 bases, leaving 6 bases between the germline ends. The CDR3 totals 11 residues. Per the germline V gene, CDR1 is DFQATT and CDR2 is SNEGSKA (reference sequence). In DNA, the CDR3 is TGCAGTGCTGCGGGACAAGAGACCCAGTACTTC. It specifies CSAAGQETQYF.

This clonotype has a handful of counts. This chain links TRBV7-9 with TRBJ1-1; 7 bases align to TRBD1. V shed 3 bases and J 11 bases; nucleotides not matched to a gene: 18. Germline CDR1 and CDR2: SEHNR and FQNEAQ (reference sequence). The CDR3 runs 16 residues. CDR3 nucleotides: TGTGCCAGCAGCTTTCTATTTCCCACAGGGGTCTTGCTTGCTTTCTTT. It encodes CASSFLFPTGVLLAFF.

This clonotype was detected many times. CDR3 amino acids: CASSTTGTGEGPYTF. In DNA form, the CDR3 reads TGTGCCAGCAGCACCACCGGGACAGGGGAAGGACCTTACACCTTC. The rearrangement uses TRBV6-5 and TRBJ1-2, with 10 bases matching TRBD1. CDR1 is MNHEY, CDR2 SVGAGI, per germline. The CDR3 has 15 residues. With V trimmed by 6 bases and J by 11 bases, 15 bases remained unmatched.

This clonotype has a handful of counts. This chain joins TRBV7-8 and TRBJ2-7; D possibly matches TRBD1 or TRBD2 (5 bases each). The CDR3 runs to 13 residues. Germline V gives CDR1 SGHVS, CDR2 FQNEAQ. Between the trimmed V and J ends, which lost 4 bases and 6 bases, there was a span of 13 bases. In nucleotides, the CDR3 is TGTGCCAGCAGCTGGGACCTTACTTCCGAGCAGTACTTC. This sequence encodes CASSWDLTSEQYF.

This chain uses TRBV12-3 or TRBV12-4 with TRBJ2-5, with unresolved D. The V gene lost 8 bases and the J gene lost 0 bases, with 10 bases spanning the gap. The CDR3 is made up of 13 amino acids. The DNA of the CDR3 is TGTGCCAGCGTCTCCTATAACCAAGAGACCCAGTACTTC. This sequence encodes CASVSYNQETQYF.

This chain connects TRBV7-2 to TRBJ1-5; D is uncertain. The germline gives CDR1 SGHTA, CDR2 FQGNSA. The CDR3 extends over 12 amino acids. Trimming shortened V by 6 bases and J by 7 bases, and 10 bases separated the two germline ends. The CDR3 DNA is TGTGCCAGCAGTGGGTTTGGGCAGCCCCAGCATTTT. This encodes CASSGFGQPQHF.

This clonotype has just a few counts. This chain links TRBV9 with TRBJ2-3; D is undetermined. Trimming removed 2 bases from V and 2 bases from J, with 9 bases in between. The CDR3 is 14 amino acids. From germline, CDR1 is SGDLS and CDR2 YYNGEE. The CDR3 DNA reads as TGTGCCAGCAGCGTCCTTTGGACCACAGATACGCAGTATTTT. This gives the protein CASSVLWTTDTQYF.

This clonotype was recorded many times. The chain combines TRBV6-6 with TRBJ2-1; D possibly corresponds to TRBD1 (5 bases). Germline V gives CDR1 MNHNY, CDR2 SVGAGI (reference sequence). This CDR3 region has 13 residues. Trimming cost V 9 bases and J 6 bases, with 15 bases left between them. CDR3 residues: CASTTGPPNEQFF. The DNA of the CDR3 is TGTGCCAGTACCACAGGACCTCCCAATGAGCAGTTCTTC.

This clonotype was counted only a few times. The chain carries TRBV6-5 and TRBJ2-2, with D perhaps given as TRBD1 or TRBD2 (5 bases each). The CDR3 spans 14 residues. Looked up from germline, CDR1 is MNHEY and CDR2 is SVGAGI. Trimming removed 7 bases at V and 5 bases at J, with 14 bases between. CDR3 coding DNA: TGTGCCAGCACTAAGTTGGGGGTAACCGGGGAGCTGTTTTTT. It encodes CASTKLGVTGELFF.

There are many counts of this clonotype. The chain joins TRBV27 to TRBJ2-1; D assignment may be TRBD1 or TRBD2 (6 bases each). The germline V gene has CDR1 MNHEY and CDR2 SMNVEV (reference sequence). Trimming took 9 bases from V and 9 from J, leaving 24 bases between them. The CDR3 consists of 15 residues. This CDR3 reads CARRFAQTGRGEQFF. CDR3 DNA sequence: TGTGCCAGGAGATTCGCTCAAACAGGGCGGGGTGAGCAGTTCTTC.

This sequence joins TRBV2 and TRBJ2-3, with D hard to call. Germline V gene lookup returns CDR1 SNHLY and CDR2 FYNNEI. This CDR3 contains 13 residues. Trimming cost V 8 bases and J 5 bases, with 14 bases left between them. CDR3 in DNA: TGTGCCAGCGGATCGGATACGTTAGATACGCAGTATTTT. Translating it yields CASGSDTLDTQYF. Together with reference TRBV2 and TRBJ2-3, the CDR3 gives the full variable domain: EPEVTQTPSHQVTQMGQEVILRCVPISNHLYFYWYRQILGQKVEFLVSFYNNEISEKSEIFDDQFSVERPDGSNFTLKIRSTKLEDSAMYFCASGSDTLDTQYFGPGTRLTVL.

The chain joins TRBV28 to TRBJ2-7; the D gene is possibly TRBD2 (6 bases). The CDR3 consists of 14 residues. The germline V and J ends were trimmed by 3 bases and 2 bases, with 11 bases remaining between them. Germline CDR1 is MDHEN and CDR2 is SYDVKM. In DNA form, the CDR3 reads TGTGCCAGCAGTTTGGCGGGACGGACCTACGAGCAGTACGTC. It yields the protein CASSLAGRTYEQYV.

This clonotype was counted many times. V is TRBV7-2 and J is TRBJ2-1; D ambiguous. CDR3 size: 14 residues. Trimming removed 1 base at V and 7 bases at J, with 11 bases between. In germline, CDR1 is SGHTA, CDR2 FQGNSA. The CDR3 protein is CASSLGALGNEQFF. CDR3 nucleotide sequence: TGTGCCAGCAGCTTAGGGGCCCTAGGGAATGAGCAGTTCTTC. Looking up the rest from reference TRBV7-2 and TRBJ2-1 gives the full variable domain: GAGVSQSPSNKVTEKGKDVELRCDPISGHTALYWYRQSLGQGLEFLIYFQGNSAPDKSGLPSDRFSAERTGGSVSTLTIQRTQQEDSAVYLCASSLGALGNEQFFGPGTRLTVL.

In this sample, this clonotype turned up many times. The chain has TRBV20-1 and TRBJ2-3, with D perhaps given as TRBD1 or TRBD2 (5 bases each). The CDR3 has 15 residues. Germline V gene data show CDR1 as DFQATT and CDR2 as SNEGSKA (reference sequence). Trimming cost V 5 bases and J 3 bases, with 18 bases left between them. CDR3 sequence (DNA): TGCAGTGCTCGCCCCCGGGGCAGCTGGACAGATACGCAGTATTTT. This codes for CSARPRGSWTDTQYF.

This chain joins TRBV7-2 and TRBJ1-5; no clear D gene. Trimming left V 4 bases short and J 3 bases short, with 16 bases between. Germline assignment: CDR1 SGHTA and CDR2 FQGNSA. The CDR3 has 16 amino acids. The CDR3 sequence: CASSSGGSGNNQPQHF. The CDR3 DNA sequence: TGTGCCAGCAGCTCTGGAGGTTCAGGCAACAATCAGCCCCAGCATTTT.

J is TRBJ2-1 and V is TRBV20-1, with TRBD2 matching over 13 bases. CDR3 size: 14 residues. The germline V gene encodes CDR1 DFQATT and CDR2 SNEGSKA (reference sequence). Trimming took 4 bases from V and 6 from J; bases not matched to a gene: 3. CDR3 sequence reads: CSATTSGGANEQFF. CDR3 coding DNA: TGCAGTGCTACTACTAGCGGGGGGGCCAATGAGCAGTTCTTC.

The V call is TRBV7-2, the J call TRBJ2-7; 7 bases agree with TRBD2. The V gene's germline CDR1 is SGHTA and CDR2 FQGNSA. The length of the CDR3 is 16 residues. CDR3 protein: CASSLDSGFSSGSLTV. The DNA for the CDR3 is TGTGCCAGCAGCTTAGATAGTGGATTCTCTAGCGGCTCTCTCACAGTC.